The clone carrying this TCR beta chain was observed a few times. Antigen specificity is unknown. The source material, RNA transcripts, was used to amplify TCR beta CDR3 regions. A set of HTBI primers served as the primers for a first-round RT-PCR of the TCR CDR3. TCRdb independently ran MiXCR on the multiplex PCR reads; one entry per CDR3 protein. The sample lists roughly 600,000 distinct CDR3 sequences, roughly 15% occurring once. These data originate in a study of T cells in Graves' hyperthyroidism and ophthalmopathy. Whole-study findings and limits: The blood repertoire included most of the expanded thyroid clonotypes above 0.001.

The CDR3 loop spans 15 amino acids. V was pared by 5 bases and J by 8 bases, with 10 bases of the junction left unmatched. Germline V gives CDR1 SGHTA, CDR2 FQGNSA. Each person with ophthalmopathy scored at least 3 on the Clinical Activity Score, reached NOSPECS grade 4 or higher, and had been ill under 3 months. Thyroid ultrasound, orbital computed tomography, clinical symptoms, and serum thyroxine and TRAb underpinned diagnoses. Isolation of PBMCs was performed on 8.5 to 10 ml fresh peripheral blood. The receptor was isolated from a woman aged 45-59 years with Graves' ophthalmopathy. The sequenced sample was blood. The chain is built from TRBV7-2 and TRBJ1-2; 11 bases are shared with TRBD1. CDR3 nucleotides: TGTGCCAGCAGCCTGGACAGGGGGCGAGCGAGCGGCTACACCTTC. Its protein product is CASSLDRGRASGYTF.